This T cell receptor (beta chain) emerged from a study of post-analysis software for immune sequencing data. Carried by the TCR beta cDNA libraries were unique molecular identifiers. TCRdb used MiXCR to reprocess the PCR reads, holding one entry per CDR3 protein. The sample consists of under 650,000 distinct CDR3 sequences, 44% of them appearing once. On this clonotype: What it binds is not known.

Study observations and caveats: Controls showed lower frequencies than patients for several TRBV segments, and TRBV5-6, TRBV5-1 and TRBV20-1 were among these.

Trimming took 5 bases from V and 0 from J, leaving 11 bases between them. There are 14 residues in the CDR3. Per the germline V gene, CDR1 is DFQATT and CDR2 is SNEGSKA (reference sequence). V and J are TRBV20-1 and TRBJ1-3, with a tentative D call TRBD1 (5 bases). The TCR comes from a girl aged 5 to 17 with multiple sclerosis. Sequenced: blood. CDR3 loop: CSAPPTVSGNTIYF. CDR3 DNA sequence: TGCAGTGCTCCCCCGACAGTCTCTGGAAACACCATATATTTT.